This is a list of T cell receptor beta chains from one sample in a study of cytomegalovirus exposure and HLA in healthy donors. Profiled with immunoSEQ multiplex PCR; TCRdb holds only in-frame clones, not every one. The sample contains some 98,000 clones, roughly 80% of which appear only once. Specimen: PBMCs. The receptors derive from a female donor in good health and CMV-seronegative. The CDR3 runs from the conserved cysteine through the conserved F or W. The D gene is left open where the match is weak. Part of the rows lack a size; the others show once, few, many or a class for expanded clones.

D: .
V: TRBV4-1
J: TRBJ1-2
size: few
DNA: TGCGCCAGCAGCCAAGCGGGTAGGGGTACGTATGGCTACACCTTC
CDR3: CASSQAGRGTYGYTF

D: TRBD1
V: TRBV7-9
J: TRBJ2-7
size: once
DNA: TGTGCCAGCCGGGACAGGGAAGGCGAGCAGTACTTC
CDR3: CASRDREGEQYF

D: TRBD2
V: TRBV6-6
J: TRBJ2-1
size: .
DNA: TGTGCCAGCAGTTTCCCGGGGGGGGGAGATGAGCAGTTCTTC
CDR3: CASSFPGGGDEQFF

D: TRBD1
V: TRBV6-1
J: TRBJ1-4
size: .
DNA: TGTGCCAGCAGGCAGGGGGTAGGCGAAAAACTGTTTTTT
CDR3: CASRQGVGEKLFF

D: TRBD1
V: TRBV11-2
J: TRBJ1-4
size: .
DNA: TGTGCCAGCAGCTTAGGATGGACAGGGCGGGGTGAAAAACTGTTTTTT
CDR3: CASSLGWTGRGEKLFF

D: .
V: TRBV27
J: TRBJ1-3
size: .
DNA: TGTGCCAGCAGTTTATTGGCAGGCCTGGGAAACACCATATATTTT
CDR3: CASSLLAGLGNTIYF

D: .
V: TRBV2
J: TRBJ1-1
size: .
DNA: TGTGCCAGCAGTGAAGGGTCAGGGTTAGGCACTGAAGCTTTCTTT
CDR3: CASSEGSGLGTEAFF

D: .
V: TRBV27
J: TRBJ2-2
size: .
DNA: TGTGCCAGCAGTACTGACAGGACCGGGGAGCTGTTTTTT
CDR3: CASSTDRTGELFF

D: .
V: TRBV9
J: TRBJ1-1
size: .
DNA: TGTGCCAGCAGCGTAGGTAGTAAGAACACTGAAGCTTTCTTT
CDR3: CASSVGSKNTEAFF

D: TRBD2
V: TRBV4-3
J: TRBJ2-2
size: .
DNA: TGCGCCAGCAGCCAAGAAGGGAGGGGCACCGGGGAGCTGTTTTTT
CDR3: CASSQEGRGTGELFF

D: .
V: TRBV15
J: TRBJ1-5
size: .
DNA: TGTGCCACCAGCCAAACAGGGATGGGCAATCAGCCCCAGCATTTT
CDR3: CATSQTGMGNQPQHF

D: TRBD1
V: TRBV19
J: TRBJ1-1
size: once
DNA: TGTGCCAGTAGTATTCAGGGGGCCCGGAGCACTGAAGCTTTCTTT
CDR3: CASSIQGARSTEAFF

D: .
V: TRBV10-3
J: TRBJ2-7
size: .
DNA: TGTGCCATGGGGGCCCTAATTGGCTACGAGCAGTACTTC
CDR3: CAMGALIGYEQYF

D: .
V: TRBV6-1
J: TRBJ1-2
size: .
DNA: TGTGCCAGCAGTGAATCTGAGGGAAGGGGCTACACCTTC
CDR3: CASSESEGRGYTF

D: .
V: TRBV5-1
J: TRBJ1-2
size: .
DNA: TGCGCCAGCAGCTTGGACAGTAACTATGGCTACACCTTC
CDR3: CASSLDSNYGYTF

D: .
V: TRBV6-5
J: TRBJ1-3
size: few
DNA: TGTGCCAGCAGTAGTCAGACGGGAGGAAACACCATATATTTT
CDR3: CASSSQTGGNTIYF

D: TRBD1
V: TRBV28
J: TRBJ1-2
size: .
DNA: TGTGCCAGCAGCTCAGACAGGGGGCATAACACCTTC
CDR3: CASSSDRGHNTF

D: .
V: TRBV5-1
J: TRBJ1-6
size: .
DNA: TGCGCCAGCAGCCTTAATAATAATTCACCCCTCCACTTT
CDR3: CASSLNNNSPLHF

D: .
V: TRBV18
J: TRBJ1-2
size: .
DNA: TGTGCCAGCTCGTCCGGGACTCTATATGGCTACACCTTC
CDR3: CASSSGTLYGYTF

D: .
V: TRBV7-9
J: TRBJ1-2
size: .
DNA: TGTGCCAGCAGCTCCGGGACTGACTTACCAGCTGGTGGCTACACCTTC
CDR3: CASSSGTDLPAGGYTF

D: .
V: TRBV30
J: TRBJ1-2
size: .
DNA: TGTGCCCATCTCCCCGCTCGGGTACCTTCCTATGGCTACACCTTC
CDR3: CAHLPARVPSYGYTF

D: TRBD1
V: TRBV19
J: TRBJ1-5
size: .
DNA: TGTGCCAGTAGTGTTGGGACAGGGGGAAGTCAGCCCCAGCATTTT
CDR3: CASSVGTGGSQPQHF

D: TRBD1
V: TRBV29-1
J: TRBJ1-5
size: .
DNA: TGCAGCGTGACTGGACAGGGCCCGGATCAGCCCCAGCATTTT
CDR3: CSVTGQGPDQPQHF

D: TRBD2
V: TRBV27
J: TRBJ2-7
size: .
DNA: TGTGCCACTGGACTAGTCGCCTACGAGCAGTACTTC
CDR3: CATGLVAYEQYF

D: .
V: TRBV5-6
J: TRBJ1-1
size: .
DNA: TGTGCCAGCAGCTTTCAGGTCATGAACACTGAAGCTTTCTTT
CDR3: CASSFQVMNTEAFF

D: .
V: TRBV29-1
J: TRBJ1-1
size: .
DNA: TGCAGCGTTGTTCTTAGGACAGTCTCGCCTGAAGCTTTCTTT
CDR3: CSVVLRTVSPEAFF